The subject of this entry is one TCR beta chain. Its antigen is currently unknown. The CDR3 is made up of 14 amino acids. V lost 0 bases to trimming and J lost 12 bases; unmatched junction nucleotides: 3. Germline lookup yields CDR1 LGHDT and CDR2 YNNKEL (reference sequence). Each sample yielded at least 5.5 micrograms of PBMC total RNA. Next came a second PCR, run for about 6 to 12 cycles, which used a sample-barcoded 5' primer along with a J-beta primer mix. All samples yielded 3 million or more CDR3-containing paired-end reads. TCRdb re-called the 5' RACE reads through MiXCR, storing one row per CDR3 protein. This sample has about 830,000 distinct CDR3 sequences, with more than 45% found just once. These data originate in a study of blood T cells in healthy people across ages. Whole-study results and caveats: Comparison with aged donors showed that long-lived donors had more naive CD4+ cells and higher diversity. Per-million-T-cell TCR beta diversity fell roughly linearly with age.

Sequencing used blood. The sequence was obtained from a man aged 25 to 40 in good health. V and J are TRBV3-1 and TRBJ2-7; 15 bases fit TRBD2. The CDR3 DNA reads TGTGCCAGCAGCCAAGAAGGGACTAGCGGGAGGCCGTACTTC. Protein sequence: CASSQEGTSGRPYF.